These 27 T cell receptor beta chains originate from one sample sequenced in a study of T cells after somatic rescue of genetic block. Using immunoSEQ multiplex PCR, the repertoire was profiled, and TCRdb retains in-frame clones only, with some absent. In the table there are 9,500 to 15,000 clones, more than 65% of which are singletons. Input material: peripheral blood mononuclear cells (PBMCs). These receptors all come from a boy aged 5-17 years.

The rearrangement links TRBV4-2 to TRBJ2-5, with 8 positions matching TRBD1. In germline, CDR1 is LGHNA, CDR2 YNFKEQ. The CDR3 covers 15 residues. J lost 1 base, V lost 6 bases, and 7 bases had no gene match. This CDR3 is CASRRDRYLQETQYF. CDR3 coding DNA: TGTGCCAGCAGAAGGGACAGGTACCTCCAAGAGACCCAGTACTTC.

The rearrangement uses TRBV25-1 and TRBJ1-2; D is unclear. Looked up from germline, CDR1 is MGHDK and CDR2 is SYGVNS. Trimming took 5 bases from V and 8 from J, leaving 12 bases between them. The CDR3 runs 12 residues. CDR3 residues: CASSYGLGGYTF. CDR3 nucleotides: TGTGCCAGCAGTTATGGTCTAGGGGGCTACACCTTC.

J is TRBJ2-1 and V is TRBV10-1, with 9 bases that match TRBD1. Germline V gives CDR1 WNHNN, CDR2 SYGVQD (reference sequence). Losses at the gene ends were 2 bases for V and 5 bases for J; bases not matched to a gene: 7. This CDR3 comprises 16 residues. The CDR3 is CASSETGTGNDNEQFF. The CDR3 region has the DNA TGCGCCAGCAGTGAGACCGGGACAGGGAATGACAATGAGCAGTTCTTC.

V usage is TRBV29-1 and J usage is TRBJ2-5; 7 bases line up with TRBD2. The CDR3 is made up of 16 amino acids. Germline V gene lookup returns CDR1 SQVTM and CDR2 ANQGSEA. Trimming removed 1 base from V and 4 bases from J; junction bases left unmatched: 12. The DNA for the CDR3 is TGCAGCGTTGAAGGGGATATGGGAGGGATGTTAGAGACCCAGTACTTC. It codes for CSVEGDMGGMLETQYF.

V usage is TRBV21-1 and J usage is TRBJ1-5; the DNA was not used to check the table's D call, TRBD1. TRBV21-1 is marked as a pseudogene. The CDR3 contains 16 residues. The CDR3 DNA reads TGTGCCAGCAGCAATTTGGGACAGGAAGACAATCAGCCCCAGCATTTT. This codes for CASSNLGQEDNQPQHF.

The V and J genes are TRBV10-3 and TRBJ2-5; 14 bases agree with TRBD2. CDR3 length: 16 residues. J lost 5 bases, V lost 4 bases, and 6 bases had no gene match. Per germline, CDR1 ENHRY and CDR2 SYGVKD. CDR3 sequence reads: CAISGTSGGPWETQYF. In nucleotides, the CDR3 is TGTGCCATCAGTGGGACTAGCGGGGGGCCCTGGGAGACCCAGTACTTC.

The count of this clone is one. This chain joins TRBV6-1 and TRBJ1-2; the match to TRBD1 covers 12 bases. CDR3 size: 15 residues. Germline CDR1 reads MNHNS; CDR2 reads SASEGT. V shed 3 bases and J 4 bases; nucleotides not matched to a gene: 3. The DNA for the CDR3 is TGTGCCAGCAGTGAGGGGACAGGGGGCGGCTATGGCTACACCTTC. Translating gives CASSEGTGGGYGYTF.

CDR3 coding DNA: TGTGCCAGTAGTATAGAGGCAGGGGAGGCCTACGAGCAGTACTTC. Encoded protein: CASSIEAGEAYEQYF. The chain couples TRBV19 to TRBJ2-5; D assignment may be TRBD1 or TRBD2 (6 bases each). The J call may not be correct, given that the DNA end is closer to TRBJ2-7. The germline CDR1 and CDR2 sequences are LNHDA and SQIVND (reference sequence). The CDR3 is 15 residues long.

The chain has TRBV15 and TRBJ2-3; the D gene is possibly TRBD2 (5 bases). CDR3 length: 15 residues. Germline V CDR1 and CDR2: LNHNV, YYDKDF (reference sequence). The V end lost 1 base, the J end lost 2 bases, and 10 bases lay between the germline ends. The CDR3 bases are TGTGCCACCAGCAGAGGAAGGGAGCTCACAGATACGCAGTATTTT. Residues: CATSRGRELTDTQYF.

The V gene is TRBV6-1, the J gene TRBJ2-3; unclear D gene. Germline V gives CDR1 MNHNS, CDR2 SASEGT. The CDR3 covers 14 residues. Trimming pared 4 bases from V and 5 bases from J, leaving 13 bases between. CDR3 protein: CASSGNRPLDTQYF. For the CDR3, the DNA is TGTGCCAGCAGTGGCAACAGACCCTTAGATACGCAGTATTTT.

J is TRBJ2-1 and V is TRBV7-2; D ambiguous. V dropped 3 bases and J dropped 8 bases, with 11 bases sitting between them. The CDR3 consists of 13 residues. From germline, CDR1 is SGHTA and CDR2 FQGNSA. CDR3 DNA: TGTGCCAGCAGCTTCGGCCGACACGATGAGCAGTTCTTC. This codes for CASSFGRHDEQFF.

This clone has a handful of counts. This rearrangement joins TRBV18 to TRBJ1-6; tentatively, D is TRBD1 (6 bases). Trimming removed 0 bases at V and 10 bases at J, with 16 bases between. The CDR3 extends over 16 amino acids. Germline values: CDR1 KGHSH, CDR2 LQKENI. CDR3 DNA: TGTGCCAGCTCACCACCCCAACAGGGCTGGCGGTCACCCCTCCACTTT. It yields the protein CASSPPQQGWRSPLHF. Drawing the rest from reference TRBV18 and TRBJ1-6, the complete variable domain is NAGVMQNPRHLVRRRGQEARLRCSPMKGHSHVYWYRQLPEEGLKFMVYLQKENIIDESGMPKERFSAEFPKEGPSILRIQQVVRGDSAAYFCASSPPQQGWRSPLHFGNGTRLTVT.

The chain uses TRBV28 and TRBJ1-4; D possibly corresponds to TRBD1 (6 bases). The CDR3 extends over 16 amino acids. V was clipped by 5 bases and J by 8 bases, with 21 bases between them. Germline-derived CDR1 and CDR2 are MDHEN and SYDVKM. The CDR3 loop reads CASSPPLGAGDEKLFF. In DNA, the CDR3 is TGTGCCAGCAGTCCCCCCCTGGGGGCAGGGGACGAAAAACTGTTTTTT. The full variable domain, its missing parts supplied by reference TRBV28 and TRBJ1-4, is DVKVTQSSRYLVKRTGEKVFLECVQDMDHENMFWYRQDPGLGLRLIYFSYDVKMKEKGDIPEGYSVSREKKERFSLILESASTNQTSMYLCASSPPLGAGDEKLFFGSGTQLSVL.

The rearrangement joins TRBV7-3 to TRBJ2-1; no definite D call. The CDR3 contains 15 residues. Germline CDR1 reads SGHTA; CDR2 reads FQGTGA. Between the trimmed V and J ends, which lost 2 bases and 0 bases, there was a span of 8 bases. The CDR3 is CASSLFRSSYNEQFF. The CDR3, as DNA: TGTGCCAGCAGCTTATTTAGGAGCTCCTACAATGAGCAGTTCTTC. The complete variable domain, with remaining parts taken from reference TRBV7-3 and TRBJ2-1, reads GAGVSQTPSNKVTEKGKYVELRCDPISGHTALYWYRQSLGQGPEFLIYFQGTGAADDSGLPNDRFFAVRPEGSVSTLKIQRTERGDSAVYLCASSLFRSSYNEQFFGPGTRLTVL.

V and J are TRBV6-5 and TRBJ1-2, with D unclear. Germline V gene data show CDR1 as MNHEY and CDR2 as SVGAGI. Trimming left V 4 bases short and J 4 bases short, with 7 bases between. The CDR3 is 12 residues long. CDR3 protein: CASSSVPYGYTF. The CDR3 DNA reads as TGTGCCAGCAGTTCGGTCCCCTATGGCTACACCTTC.

The CDR3 here is CASSFSHGQAFSYEQYF. CDR3 in DNA: TGTGCCAGTAGTTTCTCCCACGGACAGGCTTTCTCCTACGAGCAGTACTTC. The rearrangement links TRBV19 to TRBJ2-7; 7 nucleotides agree with TRBD1. Germline V gene lookup returns CDR1 LNHDA and CDR2 SQIVND (reference sequence). V shed 5 bases and J 0 bases; nucleotides not matched to a gene: 13. The CDR3 length is 17 residues. Full variable domain (outside the CDR3, taken from reference TRBV19 and TRBJ2-7): DGGITQSPKYLFRKEGQNVTLSCEQNLNHDAMYWYRQDPGQGLRLIYYSQIVNDFQKGDIAEGYSVSREKKESFPLTVTSAQKNPTAFYLCASSFSHGQAFSYEQYFGPGTRLTVT.

The chain combines TRBV28 with TRBJ2-5, with D tentatively TRBD2 (5 bases). The CDR3 contains 12 residues. Trimming took 10 bases from V and 3 from J, leaving 12 bases between them. CDR1 and CDR2 from the germline V gene are MDHEN and SYDVKM. The CDR3 loop is CANSRGKETQYF. As DNA, the CDR3 is TGTGCCAACTCCCGAGGGAAAGAGACCCAGTACTTC.

This clone was detected only a few times. The V call is TRBV29-1, the J call TRBJ2-5; TRBD1 is a possible D gene (6 bases). The CDR3 length is 11 residues. V was shortened by 4 bases and J by 12 bases, with 15 bases between the two germline ends. In germline, CDR1 is SQVTM, CDR2 ANQGSEA. CDR3 coding DNA: TGCAGCGTTGCCGGGACACTTATTGAGTACTTC. This encodes CSVAGTLIEYF.

V gene TRBV5-1 combines with J gene TRBJ1-1; a weak D match, TRBD1 (6 bases). Germline V CDR1 and CDR2: SGHRS, YFSETQ. The V end was cut by 3 bases, the J end by 4 bases, with 16 bases between. This CDR3 has 15 residues. CDR3 in amino acids: CASSSNSQGSTEAFF. The CDR3 DNA is TGCGCCAGCAGCTCAAACTCACAGGGTTCCACTGAAGCTTTCTTT.

There are a few counts of this clone. The chain recombines TRBV19 with TRBJ1-2; 7 bases map to TRBD1. This CDR3 has 13 amino acids. Trimming removed 4 bases from V and 4 bases from J; junction bases left unmatched: 3. CDR1 is LNHDA and CDR2 is SQIVND in the germline V gene (reference sequence). The CDR3 here is CASSNRGSYGYTF. Written as DNA, the CDR3 is TGTGCCAGTAGTAACAGGGGTAGCTATGGCTACACCTTC.

The V call is TRBV6-9, the J call TRBJ2-7, with D hard to call. V was pared by 5 bases and J by 3 bases, with 11 bases between. The CDR3 contains 13 residues. The germline V gene encodes CDR1 MNHGY and CDR2 SVAAGI. The CDR3: CASSAGFYYEQYF. The CDR3 DNA reads TGTGCCAGCAGTGCCGGGTTCTACTACGAGCAGTACTTC.

This clone was seen a few times. The chain links TRBV10-2 to TRBJ2-7; 7 bases map to TRBD1. The CDR3 has 14 amino acids. Germline V lookup: CDR1 WSHSY, CDR2 SAAADI. The V gene end was trimmed by 6 bases and the J gene end by 5 bases; junction bases not matched to a gene: 10. Written as DNA, the CDR3 is TGCGCCAGCAGCCGAGACAGGGACCAACACGAGCAGTACTTC. Amino acids: CASSRDRDQHEQYF.

The chain combines TRBV7-8 with TRBJ2-5, with TRBD2 matching over 9 bases. The trim removed 1 base at V and 7 bases at J, leaving 1 base unmatched. This CDR3 has 13 residues. CDR1 SGHVS and CDR2 FQNEAQ come from the germline V gene. As DNA, the CDR3 is TGTGCCAGCAGCTTAGGCGGGAGGGGGACCCAGTACTTC. Translation gives CASSLGGRGTQYF.

DNA for the CDR3: TGTGCCACCCGGACGTCCAGGGGGTCATGGAACACTGAAGCTTTCTTT. It specifies CATRTSRGSWNTEAFF. This rearrangement joins TRBV10-3 to TRBJ1-1, with 7 bases fitting TRBD1. V lost 10 bases and J lost 1; bases outside the gene matches: 15. There are 16 residues in the CDR3. Looked up from germline, CDR1 is ENHRY and CDR2 is SYGVKD.

V usage is TRBV7-6 and J usage is TRBJ2-7; D remains ambiguous. With 1 base removed from V and 0 bases from J, the gap between germline ends came to 4 bases. The germline V gene encodes CDR1 SGHVS and CDR2 FNYEAQ. The CDR3 extends over 13 amino acids. The CDR3 bases are TGTGCCAGCAGCTTAGACAGCTCCTACGAGCAGTACTTC. It translates to CASSLDSSYEQYF.

This clone occurred a few times. The V call is TRBV5-6, the J call TRBJ1-2; a possible D gene is TRBD1 (5 bases). The germline CDR1 and CDR2 sequences are SGHDT and YYEEEE. V was shortened by 4 bases and J by 2 bases, with 15 bases between the two germline ends. The CDR3 length is 15 residues. In DNA, the CDR3 is TGTGCCAGCAGCCTTGCCGGGGCGGGAAACTATGGCTACACCTTC. Translation gives CASSLAGAGNYGYTF.

This clone was observed a few times. The chain links TRBV6-5 to TRBJ2-2; D unclear. In germline, CDR1 is MNHEY, CDR2 SVGAGI. V was cut by 3 bases and J by 1 base, with 6 bases left in between. This CDR3 has 14 amino acids. CDR3 nucleotide sequence: TGTGCCAGCAGTTATGGGGTGAACACCGGGGAGCTGTTTTTT. Its translation: CASSYGVNTGELFF.